Listed here is a single T cell receptor beta chain. The antigen is undetermined. Donors each provided 8 to 10 milliliters of peripheral blood. The data were taken from a study of blood T cells in healthy people across ages. Notes on the study in general: Per-million-T-cell TCR beta diversity fell roughly linearly with age.

Combining a sample-barcoded 5' primer with a J-beta primer mix, a second PCR ran for roughly 6 to 11 cycles. MiXCR, run by TCRdb on the 5' RACE reads, gives a single entry per CDR3 protein. The sample yields hundreds of thousands of distinct CDR3 sequences, over 45% seen once. The CDR3 is 16 residues long. CDR1 SGHRS and CDR2 YFSETQ come from the germline V gene. Trimming took off 5 bases at V and 0 bases at J, with 18 bases between the two ends. The chain couples TRBV5-1 to TRBJ2-7, with D possibly being TRBD2 (6 bases). The sample taken for sequencing was blood. This TCR derives from a man aged 55 to 70 in good health. DNA of the CDR3: TGCGCCAGCAGACCCACAACCGGGGGTTACTCCTACGAGCAGTACTTC. Translation gives CASRPTTGGYSYEQYF.